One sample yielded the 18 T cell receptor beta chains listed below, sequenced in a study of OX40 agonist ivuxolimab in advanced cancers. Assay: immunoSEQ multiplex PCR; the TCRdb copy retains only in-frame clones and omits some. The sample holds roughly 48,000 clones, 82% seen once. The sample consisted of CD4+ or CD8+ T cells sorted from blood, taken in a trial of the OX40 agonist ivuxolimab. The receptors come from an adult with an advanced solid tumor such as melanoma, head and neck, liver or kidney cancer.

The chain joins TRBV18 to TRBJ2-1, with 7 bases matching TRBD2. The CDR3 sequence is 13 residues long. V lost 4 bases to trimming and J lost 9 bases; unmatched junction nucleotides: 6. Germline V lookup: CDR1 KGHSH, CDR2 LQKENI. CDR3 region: CASSRGLEAEQFF. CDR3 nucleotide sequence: TGTGCCAGCTCACGAGGACTAGAGGCTGAGCAGTTCTTC.

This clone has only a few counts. The CDR3 loop is CATIGRTDGIAGGPIGEQFF. In DNA form, the CDR3 reads TGTGCCACCATAGGCCGGACAGACGGAATAGCGGGAGGGCCTATAGGTGAGCAGTTCTTC. The chain combines TRBV19 with TRBJ2-1, with 11 nucleotides matching TRBD2. J gave up 9 bases and V 10 bases, and 29 bases lay outside the gene matches. Germline CDR1 reads LNHDA; CDR2 reads SQIVND (reference sequence). The CDR3 covers 20 residues.

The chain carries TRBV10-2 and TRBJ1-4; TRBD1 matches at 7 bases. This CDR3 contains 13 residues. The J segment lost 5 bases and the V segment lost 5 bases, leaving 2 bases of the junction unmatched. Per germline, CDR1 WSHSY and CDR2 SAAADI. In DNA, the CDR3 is TGCGCCAGCAGTCCGACAGGGAATGAAAAACTGTTTTTT. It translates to CASSPTGNEKLFF.

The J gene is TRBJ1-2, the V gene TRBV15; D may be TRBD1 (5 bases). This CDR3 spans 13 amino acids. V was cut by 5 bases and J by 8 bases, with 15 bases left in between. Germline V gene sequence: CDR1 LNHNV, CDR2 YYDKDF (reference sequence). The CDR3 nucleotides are TGTGCCACCAGCTTTCGGACATCTGGGGGCTACACCTTC. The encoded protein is CATSFRTSGGYTF.

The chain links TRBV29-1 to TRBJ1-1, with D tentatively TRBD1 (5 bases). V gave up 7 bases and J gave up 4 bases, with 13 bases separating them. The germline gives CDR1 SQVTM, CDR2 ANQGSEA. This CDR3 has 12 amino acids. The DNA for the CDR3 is TGCAGCGCCCTTTGGGGGGTCACTGAAGCTTTCTTT. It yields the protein CSALWGVTEAFF.

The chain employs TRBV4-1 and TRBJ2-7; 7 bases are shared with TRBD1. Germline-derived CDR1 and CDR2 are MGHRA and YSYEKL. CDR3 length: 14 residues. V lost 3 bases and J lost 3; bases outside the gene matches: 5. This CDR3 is CASSQGDSSYEQYF. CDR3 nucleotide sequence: TGCGCCAGCAGCCAGGGGGACAGTAGCTACGAGCAGTACTTC.

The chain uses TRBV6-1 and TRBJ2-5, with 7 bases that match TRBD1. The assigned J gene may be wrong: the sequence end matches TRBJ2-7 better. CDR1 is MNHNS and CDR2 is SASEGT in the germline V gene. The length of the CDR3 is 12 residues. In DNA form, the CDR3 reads TGTGCCAGCAGTTCGGACAGGTTCGAGCAGTACTTC. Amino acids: CASSSDRFEQYF.

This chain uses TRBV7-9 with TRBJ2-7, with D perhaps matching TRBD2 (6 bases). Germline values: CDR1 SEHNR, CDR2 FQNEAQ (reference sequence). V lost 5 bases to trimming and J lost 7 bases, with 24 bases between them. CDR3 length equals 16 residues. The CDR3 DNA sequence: TGTGCCAGCAGCCCCTATCCGCGAGGGAGGAAAGGTGAGCAGTACTTC. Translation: CASSPYPRGRKGEQYF.

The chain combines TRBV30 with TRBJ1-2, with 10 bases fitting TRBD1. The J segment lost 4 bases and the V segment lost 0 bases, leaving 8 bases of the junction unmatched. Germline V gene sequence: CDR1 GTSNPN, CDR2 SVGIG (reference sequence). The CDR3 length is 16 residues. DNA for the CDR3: TGTGCCTGGAGTGTATTGGGGACAGGGGTGAGCTATGGCTACACCTTC. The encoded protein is CAWSVLGTGVSYGYTF.

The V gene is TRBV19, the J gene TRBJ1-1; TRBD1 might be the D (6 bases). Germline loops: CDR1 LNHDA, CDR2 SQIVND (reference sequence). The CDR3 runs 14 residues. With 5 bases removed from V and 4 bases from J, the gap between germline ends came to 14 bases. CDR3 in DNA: TGTGCCAGTAGTCAAAGGGGGGTGGGCACTGAAGCTTTCTTT. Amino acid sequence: CASSQRGVGTEAFF.

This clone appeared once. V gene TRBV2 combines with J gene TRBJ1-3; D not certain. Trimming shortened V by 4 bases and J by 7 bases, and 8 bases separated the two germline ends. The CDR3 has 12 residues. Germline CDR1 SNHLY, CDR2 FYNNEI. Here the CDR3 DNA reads TGTGCCAGCAGTGGAGGTTTTAACACCATATATTTT. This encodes CASSGGFNTIYF.

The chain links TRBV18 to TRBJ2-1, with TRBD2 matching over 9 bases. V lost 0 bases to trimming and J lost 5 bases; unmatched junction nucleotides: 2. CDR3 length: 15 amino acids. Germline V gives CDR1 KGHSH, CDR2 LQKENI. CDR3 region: CASSPPLAGHNEQFF. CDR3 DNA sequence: TGTGCCAGCTCACCACCCCTAGCGGGACACAATGAGCAGTTCTTC.

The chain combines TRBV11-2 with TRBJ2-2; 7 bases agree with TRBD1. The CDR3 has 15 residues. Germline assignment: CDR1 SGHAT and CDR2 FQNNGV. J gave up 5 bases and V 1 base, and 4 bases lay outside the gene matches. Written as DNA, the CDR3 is TGTGCCAGCAGCTTAGGAGGGGGCGTGACCGGGGAGCTGTTTTTT. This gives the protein CASSLGGGVTGELFF.

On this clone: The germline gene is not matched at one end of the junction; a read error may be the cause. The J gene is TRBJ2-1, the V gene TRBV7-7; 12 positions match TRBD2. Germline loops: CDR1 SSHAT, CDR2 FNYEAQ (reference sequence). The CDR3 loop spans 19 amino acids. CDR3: CASSFGLAGGLSSYNEQFF. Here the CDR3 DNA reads TGTGCTAGCAGCTTTGGTCTAGCGGGGGGGCTAAGCTCCTACAATGAGCAGTTCTTC.

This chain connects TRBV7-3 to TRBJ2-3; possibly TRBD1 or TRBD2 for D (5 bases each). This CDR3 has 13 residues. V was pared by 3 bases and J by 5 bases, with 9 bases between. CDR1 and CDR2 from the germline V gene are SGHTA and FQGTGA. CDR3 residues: CASSLMRGDTQYF. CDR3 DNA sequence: TGTGCCAGCAGCTTGATGAGGGGAGATACGCAGTATTTT.

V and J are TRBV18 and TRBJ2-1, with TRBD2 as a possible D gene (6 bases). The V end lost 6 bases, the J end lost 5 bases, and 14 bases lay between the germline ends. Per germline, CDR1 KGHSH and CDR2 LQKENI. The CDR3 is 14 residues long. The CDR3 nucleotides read TGTGCCAGCTCGCCCCAGCGGGCCCACAATGAGCAGTTCTTC. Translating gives CASSPQRAHNEQFF.

CDR3 protein: CASSIGRGPTEAFF. The DNA of the CDR3 is TGTGCCAGTAGTATAGGGCGGGGCCCCACTGAAGCTTTCTTT. The rearrangement uses TRBV19 and TRBJ1-1, with TRBD1 as a possible D gene (5 bases). The CDR3 is 14 residues long. Germline V gives CDR1 LNHDA, CDR2 SQIVND (reference sequence). V was pared by 1 base and J by 4 bases, with 10 bases between.

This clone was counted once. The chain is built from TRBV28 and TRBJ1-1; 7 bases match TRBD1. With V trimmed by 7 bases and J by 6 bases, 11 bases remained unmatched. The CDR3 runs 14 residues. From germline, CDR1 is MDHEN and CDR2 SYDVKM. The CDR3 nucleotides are TGTGCCAGCACCTTTTCACGGACAGGTCCTGAAGCTTTCTTT. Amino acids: CASTFSRTGPEAFF.